The present T cell receptor beta chain was sequenced within a study of CD8+CD57+ T cells in acquired aplastic anemia. This clonotype was counted at least ten times. V was cut by 4 bases and J by 2 bases, with 11 bases left in between. Germline CDR1 reads SGHTA; CDR2 reads FQGTGA. This CDR3 spans 14 amino acids. CD8+CD57+ cell expansion had been shown by flow cytometry in patients chosen for sequencing. The template used for profiling TCR beta VDJ and CDR3 was genomic DNA. TCRdb processed the reads anew with MiXCR; each CDR3 protein has one entry. The table lists a few hundred thousand distinct CDR3 sequences, about 50% of them singletons.

The sample consisted of sorted CD4+, CD8+, or CD8+CD57+ T cells (not recorded which) from PBMCs. This chain uses TRBV7-3 with TRBJ1-1, with a possible D match to TRBD1 (5 bases). The receptor's source is a human donor with aplastic anemia. The CDR3 reads CASSSQQGNTEAFF. The CDR3 DNA reads as TGTGCCAGCAGCTCTCAGCAGGGTAACACTGAAGCTTTCTTT.